The 11 T cell receptor beta chains listed next were all sequenced from one sample in a study of blood T cell repertoires in COVID-19. Data came from immunoSEQ multiplex PCR; TCRdb stores just in-frame clones and leaves some out. The sample lists 250,000 to 300,000 clones; 70% to 90% were seen once. Source material: peripheral blood. Every receptor here comes from a woman between 65 and 79 years old with COVID-19, enrolled during active disease.

V is TRBV5-1 and J is TRBJ2-1; 9 positions match TRBD2. The CDR3 sequence is 16 residues long. Germline CDR1 is SGHRS and CDR2 is YFSETQ. The V segment lost 4 bases and the J segment 4 bases; nucleotides outside the gene matches: 9. This chain's CDR3 is CASSLLAGLAYNEQFF. CDR3 coding DNA: TGCGCCAGCAGCCTCCTGGCGGGACTAGCATACAATGAGCAGTTCTTC. The variable domain in full, completed from reference TRBV5-1 and TRBJ2-1, reads KAGVTQTPRYLIKTRGQQVTLSCSPISGHRSVSWYQQTPGQGLQFLFEYFSETQRNKGNFPGRFSGRQFSNSRSEMNVSTLELGDSALYLCASSLLAGLAYNEQFFGPGTRLTVL.

This clone appeared a single time. This chain connects TRBV4-2 to TRBJ2-7, with 13 bases matching TRBD2. Germline lookup yields CDR1 LGHNA and CDR2 YNFKEQ. The CDR3 has 18 residues. After removal of 2 bases from V and 0 bases from J, the junction contained 7 bases not matched to a gene. Here the CDR3 DNA reads TGTGCCAGCAGCCAAACGGGACTAGCGGGGCTAAGCTCCTACGAGCAGTACTTC. Protein sequence: CASSQTGLAGLSSYEQYF.

The V gene is TRBV10-3, the J gene TRBJ1-5; TRBD1 might be the D (5 bases). The CDR3 contains 13 residues. Between the trimmed V and J ends, which lost 4 bases and 4 bases, there was a span of 8 bases. Germline V gene sequence: CDR1 ENHRY, CDR2 SYGVKD. DNA for the CDR3: TGTGCCATCAGTGGTGGACAAAATCAGCCCCAGCATTTT. Encoded protein: CAISGGQNQPQHF.

This clone was observed a single time. This sequence joins TRBV30 and TRBJ2-3; 7 bases match TRBD1. CDR3 length: 16 residues. J lost 2 bases, V lost 1 base, and 9 bases had no gene match. CDR1 and CDR2 from the germline V gene are GTSNPN and SVGIG (reference sequence). The CDR3 sequence: CAWSDGQVSATDTQYF. CDR3 nucleotide sequence: TGTGCCTGGAGTGACGGACAGGTTTCGGCCACAGATACGCAGTATTTT.

The chain couples TRBV5-6 to TRBJ1-1; the D is unclear. This CDR3 contains 14 residues. V lost 4 bases and J 9 bases, leaving 19 bases between the germline ends. Germline loops: CDR1 SGHDT, CDR2 YYEEEE. CDR3 coding DNA: TGTGCCAGCAGCCCCATGAAAACGCGGGATAAAGCTTTCTTT. Protein product: CASSPMKTRDKAFF.

The V gene is TRBV24-1, the J gene TRBJ1-5; 8 bases line up with TRBD1. This CDR3 is built from 13 residues. Germline-derived CDR1 and CDR2 are KGHDR and SFDVKD. The ends lost 6 bases at V and 6 bases at J; junction bases unmatched: 3. Written as DNA, the CDR3 is TGTGCCACCAGTCAGGGGGCGAGTCAGCCCCAGCATTTT. Encoded protein: CATSQGASQPQHF.

This chain connects TRBV10-1 to TRBJ2-3, with a tentative D call TRBD1 (7 bases). The CDR3 contains 15 residues. The germline V gene has CDR1 WNHNN and CDR2 SYGVQD (reference sequence). Trimming pared 3 bases from V and 5 bases from J, leaving 15 bases between. The CDR3 DNA follows: TGCGCCAGCAGTGATGAGGGGGCGCGGGGAGATACGCAGTATTTT. Residues: CASSDEGARGDTQYF.

This clone has only one observation. The chain uses TRBV2 and TRBJ2-1; a possible D gene is TRBD2 (6 bases). From germline, CDR1 is SNHLY and CDR2 FYNNEI. The V end was cut by 6 bases, the J end by 4 bases, with 19 bases between. CDR3 length: 16 residues. CDR3 sequence reads: CASSRQIGTAYNEQFF. CDR3 bases: TGTGCCAGCAGCCGCCAAATCGGGACTGCTTACAATGAGCAGTTCTTC.

V and J are TRBV12-3 or TRBV12-4 and TRBJ2-7; 9 positions agree with TRBD1. The CDR3 loop spans 13 amino acids. Germline trimming cut 6 bases from V and 4 bases from J; bases unmatched to any gene: 4. The CDR3 protein is CASSRDRAYEQYF. Written as DNA, the CDR3 is TGTGCCAGCAGCCGGGACAGGGCGTACGAGCAGTACTTC.

The CDR3 sequence: CASSSQGPGQGAGYTF. The CDR3 coding sequence is TGCGCCAGCAGCTCACAGGGTCCGGGACAGGGGGCTGGCTACACCTTC. The V call is TRBV5-1, the J call TRBJ1-2, with 12 bases aligning to TRBD1. The germline V gene has CDR1 SGHRS and CDR2 YFSETQ. The CDR3 has 16 amino acids. The junction had 10 bases not matched to a gene; V was cut back by 3 bases and J by 7 bases.

The J gene is TRBJ1-1, the V gene TRBV7-2, with 10 bases lining up with TRBD1. This CDR3 is built from 15 residues. CDR1 is SGHTA and CDR2 is FQGNSA in the germline V gene. V trimming: 5 bases; J trimming: 5 bases; junction bases outside the gene matches: 8. The CDR3 DNA reads TGTGCCAGCAGCCCAATCGGACAGGGGGGGACTGAAGCTTTCTTT. Its translation: CASSPIGQGGTEAFF.